A single sample is the source of the 6 T cell receptor beta chains below, sequenced in a study of T cell clones after liver transplantation. Profiling relied on immunoSEQ multiplex PCR, and the TCRdb table lists in-frame clones only, not all of them. The sample has around 51,000 clones; around 85% are singletons. The input for sequencing was CD8+ T cells from blood, taken 12 months after liver transplant. Source of these receptors: a human patient who received a liver transplant. Some T cells may possibly be graft donor cells.

V usage is TRBV5-5 and J usage is TRBJ1-1, with D unclear. The CDR3 sequence is 13 residues long. Germline assignment: CDR1 SGHKS and CDR2 YYEKEE (reference sequence). Deletions cut 5 bases from V and 1 base from J, with 9 bases between. CDR3 in DNA: TGTGCCAGCAGACCCGGACGGAACACTGAAGCTTTCTTT. Residues: CASRPGRNTEAFF.

J is TRBJ1-5 and V is TRBV18; TRBD1 might be the D (5 bases). The V end was cut by 3 bases, the J end by 6 bases, with 12 bases between. The CDR3 has 14 amino acids. From germline, CDR1 is KGHSH and CDR2 LQKENI. The CDR3: CASSPGTISQPQHF. Written as DNA, the CDR3 is TGTGCCAGCTCACCCGGGACCATTTCTCAGCCCCAGCATTTT.

The chain joins TRBV19 to TRBJ2-7; 9 nucleotides match TRBD1. The CDR3 length is 15 residues. Germline-derived CDR1 and CDR2 are LNHDA and SQIVND (reference sequence). V gave up 3 bases and J gave up 0 bases; unmatched junction bases: 3. The CDR3 spells CASSMGQGSSYEQYF. CDR3 coding DNA: TGTGCCAGTAGTATGGGACAGGGAAGCTCCTACGAGCAGTACTTC.

The chain combines TRBV27 with TRBJ1-4; D perhaps matches TRBD1 (6 bases). Germline assignment: CDR1 MNHEY and CDR2 SMNVEV (reference sequence). Trimming pared 2 bases from V and 6 bases from J, leaving 16 bases between. There are 16 residues in the CDR3. The CDR3 DNA is TGTGCCAGCAGTTTACGAGTGGGGGGCTGGTATGAAAAACTGTTTTTT. Amino acids: CASSLRVGGWYEKLFF.

This clone appeared a single time. The CDR3 bases are TGTGCCAGCAGTGAGCCCAGGGTTCTTAACTATGGCTACACCTTC. Protein: CASSEPRVLNYGYTF. The genes are TRBV6-1 and TRBJ1-2, with a tentative D call TRBD1 (5 bases). V was clipped by 3 bases and J by 1 base, with 12 bases between them. CDR1 and CDR2 (germline): MNHNS, SASEGT. CDR3 length: 15 residues.

This rearrangement joins TRBV6-5 to TRBJ2-7; D unclear. CDR1 MNHEY and CDR2 SVGAGI come from the germline V gene. The CDR3 covers 15 residues. V was cut by 2 bases and J by 1 base, with 12 bases left in between. CDR3 in amino acids: CASSYGYRDSYEQYF. The CDR3 region has the DNA TGTGCCAGCAGTTACGGCTATAGGGATTCCTACGAGCAGTACTTC.